One sample yielded the 32 T cell receptor beta chains listed below, sequenced in a study of blood T cell repertoires in COVID-19. Sequencing used immunoSEQ multiplex PCR; TCRdb keeps in-frame clones, though not all of them. The data contain fewer than 100,000 clones, 90% of them seen just once; the ten biggest clones take up less than 0.85%. The sample taken for sequencing was peripheral blood. All receptors come from a woman aged 80 or over with acute or convalescent COVID-19.

The gene calls are TRBV21-1 and TRBJ2-7; the table's D call of TRBD1 was not tested on the DNA. TRBV21-1 is assigned pseudogene status. The CDR3 is made up of 16 amino acids. The CDR3, as DNA: TGTGCCAGCACCAGAATAACAGGGACATTTTCCTACGAGCAGTACTTC. Its translation: CASTRITGTFSYEQYF.

This clone was observed a handful of times. The chain has TRBV27 and TRBJ2-5, with 10 bases matching TRBD2. V shed 5 bases and J 4 bases; nucleotides not matched to a gene: 10. Germline V CDR1 and CDR2: MNHEY, SMNVEV (reference sequence). This CDR3 contains 16 residues. The CDR3: CASSPNPGTSVETQYF. CDR3 nucleotide sequence: TGTGCCAGCAGTCCCAATCCCGGGACTAGCGTAGAGACCCAGTACTTC.

This chain uses TRBV7-9 with TRBJ1-2, with a tentative D call TRBD1 (5 bases). CDR3 length: 13 amino acids. V lost 0 bases and J 7 bases, leaving 9 bases between the germline ends. In germline, CDR1 is SEHNR, CDR2 FQNEAQ (reference sequence). CDR3 nucleotides: TGTGCCAGCAGCTTAGCTTCTGGGGCTGGCTACACCTTC. It codes for CASSLASGAGYTF.

This rearrangement joins TRBV27 to TRBJ2-1; 7 bases are shared with TRBD2. The V segment lost 7 bases and the J segment 5 bases; nucleotides outside the gene matches: 14. The germline V gene has CDR1 MNHEY and CDR2 SMNVEV (reference sequence). CDR3 length: 16 amino acids. CDR3 coding DNA: TGTGCCAGCACCCGCCTTAAGTCTAGCGGAGACAATGAGCAGTTCTTC. As protein: CASTRLKSSGDNEQFF.

As regards this clone: The junction departs from germline at one end; a sequencing error may be responsible. The CDR3 spells CASSLAARGSTGELFF. The CDR3 DNA follows: TGTGCCAGCAGCCTAGCTGCGCGGGGGTCCACCGGGGAGCTGTTTTTT. The chain employs TRBV7-6 and TRBJ2-2, with TRBD2 identical over 7 bases. Germline lookup yields CDR1 SGHVS and CDR2 FNYEAQ. There are 16 residues in the CDR3.

This rearrangement joins TRBV5-8 to TRBJ2-3; TRBD2 is a possible D gene (5 bases). The germline CDR1 and CDR2 sequences are SGHTS and YDEGEE. Trimming pared 5 bases from V and 10 bases from J, leaving 11 bases between. The CDR3 has 11 residues. This CDR3 is CASRFRTAQYF. As DNA, the CDR3 is TGTGCCAGCAGATTTCGGACTGCGCAGTATTTT.

The rearrangement joins TRBV5-6 to TRBJ2-1; 7 bases fit TRBD2. The CDR3 spans 13 residues. V shed 3 bases, J shed 12 bases, and the junction held 9 bases outside the gene matches. Germline values: CDR1 SGHDT, CDR2 YYEEEE. The CDR3 loop is CASSSGLPGGQFF. CDR3 nucleotide sequence: TGTGCCAGCAGCTCGGGACTACCTGGTGGGCAGTTCTTC. The complete variable domain, with remaining parts taken from reference TRBV5-6 and TRBJ2-1, reads DAGVTQSPTHLIKTRGQQVTLRCSPKSGHDTVSWYQQALGQGPQFIFQYYEEEERQRGNFPDRFSGHQFPNYSSELNVNALLLGDSALYLCASSSGLPGGQFFGPGTRLTVL.

V and J are TRBV12-3 or TRBV12-4 and TRBJ1-5; D is unresolved. The length of the CDR3 is 12 residues. Trimming took 3 bases from V and 9 from J, leaving 9 bases between them. The CDR3 spells CASSLADLPQHF. CDR3 bases: TGTGCCAGCAGTTTGGCCGATCTGCCCCAGCATTTT.

The gene calls are TRBV6-1 and TRBJ1-5, with D perhaps matching TRBD1 (5 bases). Trimming stripped 2 bases from V and 3 bases from J, with 8 bases between. The CDR3 spans 14 residues. CDR1 and CDR2 from the germline V gene are MNHNS and SASEGT. CDR3 bases: TGTGCCAGCAGTGAACAGGGATTCAATCAGCCCCAGCATTTT. Its translation: CASSEQGFNQPQHF.

The chain is built from TRBV5-1 and TRBJ1-1; tentatively, D is TRBD1 (5 bases). The CDR3 extends over 16 amino acids. Germline values: CDR1 SGHRS, CDR2 YFSETQ. Trimming pared 0 bases from V and 3 bases from J, leaving 15 bases between. The CDR3 is CASSLAGEVRDTEAFF. The DNA for the CDR3 is TGCGCCAGCAGCTTGGCCGGCGAAGTCAGGGACACTGAAGCTTTCTTT.

CDR3: CASSAGTATDTQYF. CDR3 nucleotides: TGCGCCAGCAGCGCCGGGACAGCGACAGATACGCAGTATTTT. The chain uses TRBV5-1 and TRBJ2-3; TRBD1 matches at 7 bases. CDR1 is SGHRS and CDR2 is YFSETQ in the germline V gene. The CDR3 consists of 14 residues. V lost 4 bases, J lost 3 bases, and 5 bases stayed unmatched.

V and J are TRBV6-7 and TRBJ1-1; tentative D call: TRBD1 (5 bases). TRBV6-7 is an ORF, with its function uncertain. The V and J ends lost 4 bases and 0 bases respectively, with 24 bases between them. CDR3 length equals 19 residues. CDR3 bases: TGTGCCAGCAGTTCTAAAAGTGTATCAGGGTCAGGGATGAACACTGAAGCTTTCTTT. This translates into CASSSKSVSGSGMNTEAFF.

This chain connects TRBV15 to TRBJ2-1; 8 bases align to TRBD2. The CDR3 loop spans 13 amino acids. Looked up from germline, CDR1 is LNHNV and CDR2 is YYDKDF (reference sequence). J lost 11 bases, V lost 5 bases, and 8 bases had no gene match. The CDR3 DNA follows: TGTGCCACCAGCCCTAGCGGGCCCGTCAAGCAGTTCTTC. Translating it yields CATSPSGPVKQFF. The full variable domain, rest sourced from reference TRBV15 and TRBJ2-1, is DAMVIQNPRYQVTQFGKPVTLSCSQTLNHNVMYWYQQKSSQAPKLLFHYYDKDFNNEADTPDNFQSRRPNTSFCFLDIRSPGLGDTAMYLCATSPSGPVKQFFGPGTRLTVL.

V usage is TRBV5-1 and J usage is TRBJ2-5; D possibly corresponds to TRBD1 (6 bases). Between the trimmed V and J ends, which lost 0 bases and 5 bases, there was a span of 11 bases. The CDR3 spans 14 residues. Germline-derived CDR1 and CDR2 are SGHRS and YFSETQ. The CDR3 DNA reads TGCGCCAGCAGCTTGGGGCAGGGGTGGGAGACCCAGTACTTC. Protein sequence: CASSLGQGWETQYF.

The V call is TRBV9, the J call TRBJ1-3; 12 bases agree with TRBD1. CDR3 length: 15 amino acids. CDR1 is SGDLS, CDR2 YYNGEE, per germline. V lost 3 bases, J lost 4 bases, and 2 bases stayed unmatched. The CDR3 protein is CASSAGQGAGNTIYF. DNA for the CDR3: TGTGCCAGCAGCGCGGGACAGGGGGCGGGAAACACCATATATTTT. The entire variable domain, with the rest obtained from reference TRBV9 and TRBJ1-3, is as follows: DSGVTQTPKHLITATGQRVTLRCSPRSGDLSVYWYQQSLDQGLQFLIQYYNGEERAKGNILERFSAQQFPDLHSELNLSSLELGDSALYFCASSAGQGAGNTIYFGEGSWLTVV.

The gene calls are TRBV10-1 and TRBJ1-6; no firm D call. Looked up from germline, CDR1 is WNHNN and CDR2 is SYGVQD (reference sequence). The CDR3 has 21 amino acids. Trimming removed 11 bases at V and 0 bases at J, with 32 bases between. Written as DNA, the CDR3 is TGCGCCCGAACAAGTCGGGGTCCCTGCAGCCACTATAGCTCCTATAATTCACCCCTCCACTTT. Its protein product is CARTSRGPCSHYSSYNSPLHF.

The rearrangement uses TRBV10-3 and TRBJ2-7, with 8 bases matching TRBD2. The V gene's germline CDR1 is ENHRY and CDR2 SYGVKD. Trimming took 6 bases from V and 5 from J; bases not matched to a gene: 6. CDR3 length: 13 residues. The CDR3, as DNA: TGTGCCATCAGAAGAACGGGAGGGGACGAGCAGTACTTC. Its protein is CAIRRTGGDEQYF.

The rearrangement joins TRBV11-2 to TRBJ1-6, with D maybe TRBD1 (6 bases). This CDR3 is built from 15 residues. Germline V gene data show CDR1 as SGHAT and CDR2 as FQNNGV. Trimming took 4 bases from V and 6 from J, leaving 13 bases between them. CDR3 sequence reads: CASSSLTGSNSPLHF. CDR3 in DNA: TGTGCCAGCAGCTCCCTGACAGGTTCTAATTCACCCCTCCACTTT.

This clone was detected once. The V call is TRBV3-1 (or the pseudogene TRBV3-2), the J call TRBJ2-1; 8 bases fit TRBD2. The V segment lost 5 bases and the J segment 9 bases; nucleotides outside the gene matches: 12. This CDR3 comprises 15 residues. The V gene's germline CDR1 is LGHDT and CDR2 YNNKEL (reference sequence). The CDR3 region has the DNA TGTGCCAGCAGCAAACGGGGGGGCCAGGGTGGTGAGCAGTTCTTC. This sequence encodes CASSKRGGQGGEQFF.

The V call is TRBV19, the J call TRBJ2-5, with 9 positions matching TRBD2. This CDR3 has 18 residues. Looked up from germline, CDR1 is LNHDA and CDR2 is SQIVND (reference sequence). J lost 4 bases, V lost 4 bases, and 16 bases had no gene match. In DNA form, the CDR3 reads TGTGCCAGTAGTAGCCGAAAACCTAGCGGGGAATGGGGAGAGACCCAGTACTTC. Translation: CASSSRKPSGEWGETQYF.

The J gene is TRBJ1-1, the V gene TRBV7-3; D possibly corresponds to TRBD1 (5 bases). Trimming shortened V by 1 base and J by 5 bases, and 8 bases separated the two germline ends. Germline CDR1 SGHTA, CDR2 FQGTGA. The CDR3 is 13 residues long. This CDR3 reads CASSLNAGTEAFF. In DNA form, the CDR3 reads TGTGCCAGCAGCTTAAATGCAGGGACTGAAGCTTTCTTT.

The chain joins TRBV5-5 to TRBJ2-7, with D unresolved. CDR3 length: 15 residues. With 2 bases removed from V and 1 base from J, the gap between germline ends came to 13 bases. Germline CDR1 is SGHKS and CDR2 is YYEKEE (reference sequence). The DNA for the CDR3 is TGTGCCAGCAGCTTCCCCGGCGGCTCATCCTACGAGCAGTACTTC. As protein: CASSFPGGSSYEQYF. The variable domain in full, completed from reference TRBV5-5 and TRBJ2-7, reads DAGVTQSPTHLIKTRGQQVTLRCSPISGHKSVSWYQQVLGQGPQFIFQYYEKEERGRGNFPDRFSARQFPNYSSELNVNALLLGDSALYLCASSFPGGSSYEQYFGPGTRLTVT.

The CDR3 is CASSFGTSGTLSYEQYF. As DNA, the CDR3 is TGTGCCAGCAGCTTCGGGACTAGCGGGACATTATCCTACGAGCAGTACTTC. V is TRBV3-1 (or the pseudogene TRBV3-2) and J is TRBJ2-7; the match to TRBD2 covers 13 bases. V was pared by 5 bases and J by 1 base, with 8 bases of the junction left unmatched. Per the germline V gene, CDR1 is LGHDT and CDR2 is YNNKEL (reference sequence). This CDR3 is 17 amino acids long.

This chain joins TRBV6-6 and TRBJ1-1, with a tentative D call TRBD1 (5 bases). The CDR3 consists of 12 residues. The ends were cut back, 2 bases at V and 7 bases at J, with 8 bases in the middle. Germline CDR1 MNHNY, CDR2 SVGAGI (reference sequence). The CDR3 protein is CASSYGGGEAFF. Here the CDR3 DNA reads TGTGCCAGCAGTTACGGGGGAGGTGAAGCTTTCTTT.

The rearrangement uses TRBV11-2 and TRBJ1-1, with D maybe TRBD1 (5 bases). The germline CDR1 and CDR2 sequences are SGHAT and FQNNGV. The ends were cut back, 5 bases at V and 3 bases at J, with 13 bases in the middle. CDR3 size: 14 residues. CDR3 sequence: CASSARVLDTEAFF. The CDR3 nucleotides are TGTGCCAGCAGCGCCAGGGTCTTGGACACTGAAGCTTTCTTT.

The rearrangement joins TRBV5-1 to TRBJ2-1; no firm D call. The CDR3 consists of 14 residues. Trimming removed 0 bases at V and 5 bases at J, with 9 bases between. Germline lookup yields CDR1 SGHRS and CDR2 YFSETQ. The CDR3 DNA is TGCGCCAGCAGCTTGGTCGGCGGCCACAATGAGCAGTTCTTC. It encodes CASSLVGGHNEQFF.

The chain carries TRBV19 and TRBJ1-2; a possible D gene is TRBD1 (6 bases). Germline CDR1 is LNHDA and CDR2 is SQIVND (reference sequence). This CDR3 region has 14 residues. The V end lost 2 bases, the J end lost 3 bases, and 10 bases lay between the germline ends. Written as DNA, the CDR3 is TGTGCCAGTAGTATAAGGAGACAGGACTATGGCTACACCTTC. Encoded protein: CASSIRRQDYGYTF.

Of note for this clone: Other DNA sequences of this sample code for an identical CDR3. This sequence joins TRBV20-1 and TRBJ2-7; D perhaps matches TRBD2 (6 bases). The CDR3 extends over 11 amino acids. Germline lookup yields CDR1 DFQATT and CDR2 SNEGSKA (reference sequence). V gave up 3 bases and J gave up 4 bases, with 7 bases separating them. The DNA of the CDR3 is TGCAGTGCTAGGGGGGGATACGAGCAGTACTTC. Translation: CSARGGYEQYF.

The chain employs TRBV27 and TRBJ2-2; 8 nucleotides agree with TRBD2. This CDR3 is built from 15 residues. Germline V lookup: CDR1 MNHEY, CDR2 SMNVEV (reference sequence). V lost 2 bases and J lost 1; bases outside the gene matches: 0. The CDR3 DNA follows: TGTGCCAGCAGTTTAAGCGGGAGGAACACCGGGGAGCTGTTTTTT. It encodes CASSLSGRNTGELFF.

The V call is TRBV7-2, the J call TRBJ1-1; D is ambiguous. The length of the CDR3 is 14 residues. Deletions cut 1 base from V and 6 bases from J, with 12 bases between. Germline V gene lookup returns CDR1 SGHTA and CDR2 FQGNSA. CDR3 sequence reads: CASSLVRDVSEAFF. CDR3 bases: TGTGCCAGCAGCTTAGTGAGGGATGTTTCTGAAGCTTTCTTT.

This clone was counted a single time. This chain uses TRBV2 with TRBJ2-5; 10 bases map to TRBD1. V gave up 3 bases and J gave up 4 bases; unmatched junction bases: 5. The germline CDR1 and CDR2 sequences are SNHLY and FYNNEI. The CDR3 covers 15 residues. Written as DNA, the CDR3 is TGTGCCAGCAGTGAGGGGGACAGGGGAGCAGAGACCCAGTACTTC. Its protein product is CASSEGDRGAETQYF.

The V call is TRBV5-1, the J call TRBJ2-1; possibly TRBD1 for D (5 bases). The CDR3 contains 14 residues. Trimming took off 1 base at V and 15 bases at J, with 20 bases between the two ends. The germline gives CDR1 SGHRS, CDR2 YFSETQ. CDR3 nucleotide sequence: TGCGCCAGCAGCTTGTCGCAGGGTATCCCAATCCGGTTCTTC. It specifies CASSLSQGIPIRFF.